What follows describes a single T cell receptor (beta chain). V shed 6 bases and J 0 bases; nucleotides not matched to a gene: 3. Germline assignment: CDR1 MDHEN and CDR2 SYDVKM. The CDR3 is 14 amino acids. The assay was immunoSEQ multiplex PCR, and TCRdb's table has in-frame clones only and misses some. Among 300,000 or so clones, 86% were seen once, and the ten largest hold 3.5% to 4.5%. This record comes from a study of blood T cell repertoires in COVID-19. Enrolled through a virtual design, the participants were between about 18 and 100 years of age and came from under 30 US areas. Material for sequencing was PBMCs or T cells enriched from blood (not recorded which). The J gene is TRBJ2-7, the V gene TRBV28; 9 positions match TRBD2. The receptor was isolated from a woman aged 40 to 55 with acute COVID-19. The CDR3 spells CASRNSGGSYEQYF. The CDR3 DNA reads TGTGCCAGCAGAAATAGCGGGGGCTCCTACGAGCAGTACTTC.